This TCR beta chain was sequenced for a study of T cells after yellow fever vaccination. Study-level points and caveats: Researchers noted that a small share of clonotypes showed up in both CD4 and CD8 compartments. Weaker overall, the secondary response nonetheless peaked faster (day 5 versus 15).

The length of the CDR3 is 18 residues. The V segment lost 4 bases and the J segment 0 bases; nucleotides outside the gene matches: 9. Via MiXCR, TCRdb re-called the 5' RACE reads, giving one row per CDR3 protein. This table holds 300,000 or so distinct CDR3 sequences, 6.8% found once. This clonotype came up a few times. Its antigen is unidentified. The TCR originated in a man between 18 and 35 years old who received the YFV17D yellow fever vaccine. The source material was PBMCs, sampled approximately 40 days after the first yellow fever vaccination. V usage is TRBV6-7 and J usage is TRBJ2-7; 13 bases agree with TRBD2. TRBV6-7 is given ORF status, its function remaining uncertain. CDR3 in DNA: TGTGCCAGCAGTTCCCCGGGACTAGCGGGGAAAAACTCCTACGAGCAGTACTTC. Translating it yields CASSSPGLAGKNSYEQYF.